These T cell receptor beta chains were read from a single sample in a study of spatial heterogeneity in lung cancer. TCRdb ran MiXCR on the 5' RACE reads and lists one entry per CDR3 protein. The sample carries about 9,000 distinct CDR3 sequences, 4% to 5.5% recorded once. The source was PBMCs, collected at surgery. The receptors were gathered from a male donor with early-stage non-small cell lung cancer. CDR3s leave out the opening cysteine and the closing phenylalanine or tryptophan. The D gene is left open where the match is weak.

CDR3aa: ASRDRSYNEQF
d_gene: -
j_gene: TRBJ2-1
v_gene: TRBV12-3/TRBV12-4

CDR3aa: SAMGQTSSYNEQF
d_gene: TRBD1
j_gene: TRBJ2-1
v_gene: TRBV20-1

CDR3aa: ASRQSSGANVLT
d_gene: -
j_gene: TRBJ2-6
v_gene: TRBV12-3/TRBV12-4

CDR3aa: ASRRFSGANVLT
d_gene: -
j_gene: TRBJ2-6
v_gene: TRBV28

CDR3aa: ASSIGVSPNQPQH
d_gene: -
j_gene: TRBJ1-5
v_gene: TRBV19

CDR3aa: ASSTGNTIY
d_gene: -
j_gene: TRBJ1-3
v_gene: TRBV13

CDR3aa: ASSFQSSYNSPLH
d_gene: -
j_gene: TRBJ1-6
v_gene: TRBV12-3/TRBV12-4

CDR3aa: ASSQDDREPTNEQF
d_gene: -
j_gene: TRBJ2-1
v_gene: TRBV3-2

CDR3aa: ASSWEVGSSYNSPLH
d_gene: -
j_gene: TRBJ1-6
v_gene: TRBV5-8

CDR3aa: ASSLGNSRQETQY
d_gene: -
j_gene: TRBJ2-5
v_gene: TRBV12-3/TRBV12-4

CDR3aa: ASRVTGTGNTEAF
d_gene: TRBD1
j_gene: TRBJ1-1
v_gene: TRBV6-5

CDR3aa: ASSPPKGQGAGGELF
d_gene: TRBD1
j_gene: TRBJ2-2
v_gene: TRBV18

CDR3aa: ASSPGTGSSIIIMATQY
d_gene: TRBD1
j_gene: TRBJ2-5
v_gene: TRBV28

CDR3aa: ASRITGVQNEQF
d_gene: -
j_gene: TRBJ2-1
v_gene: TRBV5-1

CDR3aa: ASSFAGGYMNTEAF
d_gene: TRBD1
j_gene: TRBJ1-1
v_gene: TRBV5-1